Listed here are 29 T cell receptor beta chains from one sample, sequenced in a study of cytomegalovirus exposure and HLA in healthy donors. Amplification used 60 Vbeta primers and 13 Jbeta primers. Measured with immunoSEQ multiplex PCR; TCRdb has only the in-frame clones, and not every one. This repertoire shows tens of thousands of clones, around 83% found once; its top ten account for roughly 4.5%. Sequencing was done on a sample of PBMCs. The receptors were sampled from a man aged 30 to 39 in good health and CMV-seronegative.

About this clone itself: One end of the junction does not line up with germline, which may come from a read error. V gene TRBV7-9 combines with J gene TRBJ1-6; 7 nucleotides match TRBD1. The germline V gene encodes CDR1 SEHNR and CDR2 FQNEAQ (reference sequence). The CDR3 consists of 14 residues. The CDR3 region has the DNA TGTTCCAGCAGTTTAGACAGGGTGAATTCACCCCTCCACTTT. Residues: CSSSLDRVNSPLHF.

This chain connects TRBV7-2 to TRBJ1-6, with unresolved D. Germline assignment: CDR1 SGHTA and CDR2 FQGNSA. V was clipped by 0 bases and J by 7 bases, with 4 bases between them. This CDR3 has 13 amino acids. The CDR3 protein is CASSLAGNSPLHF. CDR3 nucleotide sequence: TGTGCCAGCAGCTTAGCCGGGAATTCACCCCTCCACTTT. Combining the CDR3 with reference TRBV7-2 and TRBJ1-6 gives the whole variable domain GAGVSQSPSNKVTEKGKDVELRCDPISGHTALYWYRQSLGQGLEFLIYFQGNSAPDKSGLPSDRFSAERTGGSVSTLTIQRTQQEDSAVYLCASSLAGNSPLHFGNGTRLTVT.

The chain has TRBV5-4 and TRBJ1-5; 9 bases fit TRBD1. Germline V lookup: CDR1 SGHNT, CDR2 YYREEE (reference sequence). After removal of 4 bases from V and 6 bases from J, the junction contained 8 bases not matched to a gene. The CDR3 sequence is 15 residues long. The CDR3 here is CASSLDRGRVQPQHF. The CDR3 nucleotides are TGTGCCAGCAGCCTGGACAGGGGCAGGGTTCAGCCCCAGCATTTT.

The genes are TRBV6-5 and TRBJ1-5, with D perhaps matching TRBD1 (5 bases). The germline V gene encodes CDR1 MNHEY and CDR2 SVGAGI. V was clipped by 6 bases and J by 0 bases, with 6 bases between them. This CDR3 is 13 amino acids long. Written as DNA, the CDR3 is TGTGCCAGCAGGACAGATAGCAATCAGCCCCAGCATTTT. Translated, it gives CASRTDSNQPQHF.

The chain employs TRBV6-5 and TRBJ2-5; 11 positions agree with TRBD2. The J call could be wrong; TRBJ2-7 is a better fit for the DNA end. Looked up from germline, CDR1 is MNHEY and CDR2 is SVGAGI. The CDR3 is 15 amino acids. The CDR3 region is CASSLSGRAGYEQYF. DNA for the CDR3: TGTGCCAGCAGCCTTAGCGGGAGGGCCGGGTACGAGCAGTACTTC.

V is TRBV5-4 and J is TRBJ2-3; a weak D match, TRBD1 (5 bases). This CDR3 has 14 amino acids. V gave up 3 bases and J gave up 2 bases, with 10 bases separating them. Per the germline V gene, CDR1 is SGHNT and CDR2 is YYREEE (reference sequence). This chain's CDR3 is CASSSGHSTDTQYF. CDR3 coding DNA: TGTGCCAGCAGCTCTGGACACTCCACAGATACGCAGTATTTT.

This chain uses TRBV7-9 with TRBJ2-7; perhaps TRBD2 as D (5 bases). V shed 4 bases and J shed 4 bases, with 14 bases lying between them. Germline V lookup: CDR1 SEHNR, CDR2 FQNEAQ (reference sequence). CDR3 length equals 14 residues. CDR3 coding DNA: TGTGCCAGCAGCTCCCTCCGGGGAACGTACGAGCAGTACTTC. This sequence encodes CASSSLRGTYEQYF.

This sequence joins TRBV7-2 and TRBJ2-2; D possibly corresponds to TRBD2 (6 bases). From germline, CDR1 is SGHTA and CDR2 FQGNSA. The germline V and J ends were trimmed by 8 bases and 5 bases, with 15 bases remaining between them. CDR3 length: 14 amino acids. CDR3 amino acids: CASCAGTGTGELFF. In DNA, the CDR3 is TGTGCCAGCTGTGCGGGAACGGGAACCGGGGAGCTGTTTTTT. The full variable domain, in which reference TRBV7-2 and TRBJ2-2 provide the parts outside the CDR3, is GAGVSQSPSNKVTEKGKDVELRCDPISGHTALYWYRQSLGQGLEFLIYFQGNSAPDKSGLPSDRFSAERTGGSVSTLTIQRTQQEDSAVYLCASCAGTGTGELFFGEGSRLTVL.

This chain uses TRBV10-2 with TRBJ2-3; D gene uncertain. The CDR3 contains 14 residues. Trimming removed 6 bases from V and 2 bases from J, with 12 bases in between. Germline assignment: CDR1 WSHSY and CDR2 SAAADI. In nucleotides, the CDR3 is TGCGCCAGCAGCCTCGGTAGCCTCACAGATACGCAGTATTTT. Residues: CASSLGSLTDTQYF.

This clone came up once. V gene TRBV7-9 combines with J gene TRBJ2-2; 8 bases are shared with TRBD2. The germline CDR1 and CDR2 sequences are SEHNR and FQNEAQ (reference sequence). The CDR3 loop spans 17 amino acids. J was trimmed by 5 bases and V by 5 bases; bases with no gene match: 13. The CDR3 DNA reads TGTGCCAGCAGCCCGAGGTCCTCAGCGGGAGAGACCGGGGAGCTGTTTTTT. Its protein product is CASSPRSSAGETGELFF.

This clone turned up a few times. The CDR3 DNA reads TGTGCCAGCAGTTACTCAAACTCGGGTGGCCAGCATTTT. Residues: CASSYSNSGGQHF. V and J are TRBV6-5 and TRBJ1-5; D is undetermined. Germline V lookup: CDR1 MNHEY, CDR2 SVGAGI. Deletions cut 0 bases from V and 12 bases from J, with 12 bases between. The CDR3 consists of 13 residues.

The chain uses TRBV7-2 and TRBJ2-5, with D tentatively TRBD2 (6 bases). This CDR3 spans 15 amino acids. Germline V gives CDR1 SGHTA, CDR2 FQGNSA. V gave up 0 bases and J gave up 5 bases, with 13 bases separating them. The CDR3 protein is CASSLARDRVETQYF. CDR3 sequence (DNA): TGTGCCAGCAGCTTAGCGCGGGATCGAGTGGAGACCCAGTACTTC.

This rearrangement joins TRBV2 to TRBJ1-6, with TRBD1 identical over 10 bases. CDR3 length: 15 amino acids. CDR1 and CDR2 from the germline V gene are SNHLY and FYNNEI. With V trimmed by 7 bases and J by 3 bases, 3 bases remained unmatched. CDR3 DNA: TGTGCCAGCACCTGGGACAGGGGCTATAATTCACCCCTCCACTTT. This codes for CASTWDRGYNSPLHF.

This CDR3 is CASGPDRNNSPLHF. In DNA, the CDR3 is TGTGCTAGTGGTCCCGACAGGAATAATTCACCCCTCCACTTT. The J gene is TRBJ1-6, the V gene TRBV12-5, with a weak D call TRBD1 (6 bases). Per germline, CDR1 LGHNT and CDR2 FRNRAP. V was trimmed by 5 bases and J by 5 bases, leaving 10 bases between them. CDR3 length: 14 residues.

The chain couples TRBV4-1 to TRBJ2-5; 8 nucleotides agree with TRBD1. Trimming at V came to 4 bases and at J to 7 bases, leaving 8 bases not matched to a gene. The CDR3 length is 14 residues. The germline V gene has CDR1 MGHRA and CDR2 YSYEKL. The CDR3 sequence: CASSPRTGPGTQYF. The CDR3, as DNA: TGCGCCAGCAGCCCCCGGACAGGGCCTGGGACCCAGTACTTC.

This chain connects TRBV21-1 to TRBJ2-7; TRBD1, the table's D call, lacks a check against the DNA. TRBV21-1 is described as a pseudogene. The CDR3 sequence is 17 residues long. In nucleotides, the CDR3 is TGTGCCAGCAATCAAGGAGAGACAGGGGGCAGACCTAACGAGCAGTACTTC. Amino acids: CASNQGETGGRPNEQYF.

This clone has a handful of counts. This chain links TRBV5-8 with TRBJ2-5; D possibly corresponds to TRBD2 (7 bases). V was shortened by 1 base and J by 6 bases, with 16 bases between the two germline ends. The CDR3 has 15 residues. Germline V gene data show CDR1 as SGHTS and CDR2 as YDEGEE. CDR3 sequence: CASSLISGGSQTQYF. The CDR3 nucleotides read TGTGCCAGCAGCTTGATTTCGGGGGGCAGCCAGACCCAGTACTTC.

The genes are TRBV4-3 and TRBJ2-1; TRBD2 aligns across 14 bases. The CDR3 runs to 16 residues. Germline V gives CDR1 LGHNA, CDR2 YSLEER. The V segment lost 4 bases and the J segment 8 bases; nucleotides outside the gene matches: 7. The CDR3 loop reads CASSLTGTSGSDEQFF. The CDR3 DNA sequence: TGCGCCAGCAGCCTGACAGGGACTAGCGGGAGTGATGAGCAGTTCTTC.

This clone was picked up one time. The chain combines TRBV30 with TRBJ1-6, with D possibly being TRBD1 (6 bases). The CDR3 spans 13 residues. V lost 1 base and J 10 bases, leaving 11 bases between the germline ends. The germline V gene encodes CDR1 GTSNPN and CDR2 SVGIG (reference sequence). The CDR3 DNA sequence: TGTGCCTGGAGTGCAGGGGACATATCACCCCTCCACTTT. Residues: CAWSAGDISPLHF.

The chain is built from TRBV5-6 and TRBJ2-5, with D uncertain. Trimming removed 0 bases at V and 5 bases at J, with 5 bases between. The CDR3 consists of 12 residues. From germline, CDR1 is SGHDT and CDR2 YYEEEE. The CDR3 DNA sequence: TGTGCCAGCAGCTTGGTCAGGGAGACCCAGTACTTC. This gives the protein CASSLVRETQYF.

The V gene is TRBV6-5, the J gene TRBJ2-1, with D perhaps matching TRBD2 (6 bases). CDR3 size: 14 residues. Trimming stripped 2 bases from V and 7 bases from J, with 12 bases between. Germline lookup yields CDR1 MNHEY and CDR2 SVGAGI. This chain's CDR3 is CASSYLGGSNEQFF. The CDR3 region has the DNA TGTGCCAGCAGTTACCTTGGGGGGTCTAATGAGCAGTTCTTC.

The gene calls are TRBV14 and TRBJ1-1; 7 positions match TRBD1. V dropped 5 bases and J dropped 4; count of bases not matched to a gene: 4. CDR1 and CDR2 (germline): SGHDN, FVKESK. The CDR3 covers 13 residues. DNA for the CDR3: TGTGCCAGCAGCGTACAGGGGAGCACTGAAGCTTTCTTT. Translated, it gives CASSVQGSTEAFF.

CDR3 coding DNA: TGCGCCAGCAGCTCCCGACAGTCAAGGAACACTGAAGCTTTCTTT. Translating gives CASSSRQSRNTEAFF. The V and J genes are TRBV5-1 and TRBJ1-1; a weak D match, TRBD1 (5 bases). CDR1 is SGHRS, CDR2 YFSETQ, per germline. CDR3 length: 15 residues. V lost 3 bases and J 1 base, leaving 13 bases between the germline ends.

This rearrangement joins TRBV9 to TRBJ2-5; 9 nucleotides match TRBD2. The ends lost 0 bases at V and 5 bases at J; junction bases unmatched: 11. Looked up from germline, CDR1 is SGDLS and CDR2 is YYNGEE. The CDR3 is 17 residues long. The CDR3 sequence is CASSVAGGGGLSETQYF. CDR3 DNA sequence: TGTGCCAGCAGCGTAGCGGGCGGGGGGGGCCTGAGTGAGACCCAGTACTTC.

The V and J genes are TRBV25-1 and TRBJ1-2; D is unresolved. With 2 bases removed from V and 4 bases from J, the gap between germline ends came to 11 bases. CDR3 size: 14 residues. Germline V gene lookup returns CDR1 MGHDK and CDR2 SYGVNS. CDR3 loop: CASSEGLETYGYTF. The CDR3 DNA reads TGTGCCAGCAGTGAAGGGCTGGAAACCTATGGCTACACCTTC.

V gene TRBV15 combines with J gene TRBJ2-1; 9 bases map to TRBD2. Germline CDR1 reads LNHNV; CDR2 reads YYDKDF (reference sequence). Trimming took 0 bases from V and 8 from J; bases not matched to a gene: 8. The CDR3 runs 16 residues. The CDR3 region is CATSRDWRGGLDEQFF. The CDR3, as DNA: TGTGCCACCAGCAGAGATTGGCGGGGGGGCCTCGATGAGCAGTTCTTC.

The J gene is TRBJ2-1, the V gene TRBV6-1; 11 positions agree with TRBD2. CDR3 length equals 14 residues. V trimming: 6 bases; J trimming: 4 bases; junction bases outside the gene matches: 2. Looked up from germline, CDR1 is MNHNS and CDR2 is SASEGT. The CDR3 region is CASRLAGEYNEQFF. The CDR3 nucleotides are TGTGCCAGCAGACTAGCGGGGGAATACAATGAGCAGTTCTTC.

The chain has TRBV19 and TRBJ1-6; possible D gene TRBD1, 6 bases. This CDR3 region has 17 residues. Germline V gene sequence: CDR1 LNHDA, CDR2 SQIVND (reference sequence). V lost 7 bases and J 0 bases, leaving 16 bases between the germline ends. The CDR3 region is CASNKERGSSYNSPLHF. In DNA form, the CDR3 reads TGTGCCAGTAACAAAGAGAGGGGGAGCTCCTATAATTCACCCCTCCACTTT.

The rearrangement uses TRBV15 and TRBJ1-6, with 8 bases that match TRBD1. This CDR3 comprises 16 residues. Germline lookup yields CDR1 LNHNV and CDR2 YYDKDF (reference sequence). With V trimmed by 0 bases and J by 6 bases, 4 bases remained unmatched. CDR3 bases: TGTGCCACCAGCAGAGACAGGGGGCCGGTTAATTCACCCCTCCACTTT. As protein: CATSRDRGPVNSPLHF.